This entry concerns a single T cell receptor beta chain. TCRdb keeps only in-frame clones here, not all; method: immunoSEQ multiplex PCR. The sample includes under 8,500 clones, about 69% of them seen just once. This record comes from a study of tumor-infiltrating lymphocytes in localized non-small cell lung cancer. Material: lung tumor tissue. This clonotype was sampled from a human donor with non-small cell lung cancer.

This CDR3 is CASSFGRGAAGQPQHF. As DNA, the CDR3 is TGTGCCAGCAGCTTCGGAAGGGGGGCAGCAGGTCAGCCCCAGCATTTT. This sequence joins TRBV5-6 and TRBJ1-5, with D possibly matching TRBD1 (6 bases). Germline V gives CDR1 SGHDT, CDR2 YYEEEE. The CDR3 loop spans 16 amino acids. Trimming shortened V by 2 bases and J by 6 bases, and 18 bases separated the two germline ends.